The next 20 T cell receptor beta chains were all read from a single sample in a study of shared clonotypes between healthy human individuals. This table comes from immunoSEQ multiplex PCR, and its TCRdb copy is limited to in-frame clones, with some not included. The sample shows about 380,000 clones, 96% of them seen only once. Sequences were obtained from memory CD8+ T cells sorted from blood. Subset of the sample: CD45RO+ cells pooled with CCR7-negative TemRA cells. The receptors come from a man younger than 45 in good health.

CDR3 nucleotide sequence: TGTGCCAGCACCGACACCCTTGGGCCCCAGCATTTT. Translating gives CASTDTLGPQHF. The gene calls are TRBV19 and TRBJ1-5; D gene uncertain. Germline-derived CDR1 and CDR2 are LNHDA and SQIVND (reference sequence). The CDR3 has 12 residues. Trimming stripped 9 bases from V and 9 bases from J, with 15 bases between.

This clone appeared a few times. CDR3 region: CASSTGYGYTF. DNA for the CDR3: TGTGCCAGCTCCACAGGGTACGGCTACACCTTC. The chain has TRBV6-5 and TRBJ1-2; the D gene is possibly TRBD1 (6 bases). CDR1 is MNHEY, CDR2 SVGAGI, per germline. The CDR3 spans 11 residues. The ends were cut back, 8 bases at V and 8 bases at J, with 12 bases in the middle.

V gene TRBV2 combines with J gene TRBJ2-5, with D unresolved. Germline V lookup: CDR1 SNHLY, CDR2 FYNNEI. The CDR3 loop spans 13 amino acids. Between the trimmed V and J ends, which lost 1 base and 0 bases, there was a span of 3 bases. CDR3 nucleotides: TGTGCCAGCAGTGAAGGATACCAAGAGACCCAGTACTTC. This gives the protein CASSEGYQETQYF.

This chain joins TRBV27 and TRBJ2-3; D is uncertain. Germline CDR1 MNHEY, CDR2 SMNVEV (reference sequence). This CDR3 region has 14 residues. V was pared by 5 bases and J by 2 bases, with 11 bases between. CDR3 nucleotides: TGTGCCAGCAGTCCCCGGGCCTTCACAGATACGCAGTATTTT. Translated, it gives CASSPRAFTDTQYF.

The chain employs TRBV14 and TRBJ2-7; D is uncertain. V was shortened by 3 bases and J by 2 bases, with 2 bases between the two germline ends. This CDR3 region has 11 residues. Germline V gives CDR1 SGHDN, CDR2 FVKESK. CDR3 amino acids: CASSHTYEQYF. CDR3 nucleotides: TGTGCCAGCAGCCACACCTACGAGCAGTACTTC. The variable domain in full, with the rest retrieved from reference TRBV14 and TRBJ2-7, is EAGVTQFPSHSVIEKGQTVTLRCDPISGHDNLYWYRRVMGKEIKFLLHFVKESKQDESGMPNNRFLAERTGGTYSTLKVQPAELEDSGVYFCASSHTYEQYFGPGTRLTVT.

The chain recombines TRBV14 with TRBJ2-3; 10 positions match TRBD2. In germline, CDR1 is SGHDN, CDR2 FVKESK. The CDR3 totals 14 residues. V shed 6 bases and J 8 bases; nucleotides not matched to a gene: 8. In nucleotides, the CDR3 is TGTGCCAGCAGACCAGCGGGAGGGCCGGGTACGCAGTATTTT. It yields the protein CASRPAGGPGTQYF.

The CDR3 DNA follows: TGTGCCAGCAGTTTAGGACGTAAAGGCTACACCTTC. Encoded protein: CASSLGRKGYTF. This chain connects TRBV28 to TRBJ1-2; no definite D call. CDR1 is MDHEN, CDR2 SYDVKM, per germline. The length of the CDR3 is 12 residues. Between the trimmed V and J ends, which lost 2 bases and 8 bases, there was a span of 9 bases.

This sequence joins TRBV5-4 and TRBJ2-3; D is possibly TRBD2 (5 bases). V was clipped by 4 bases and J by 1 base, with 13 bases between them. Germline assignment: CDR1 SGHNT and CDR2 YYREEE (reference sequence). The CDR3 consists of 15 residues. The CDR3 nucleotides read TGTGCCAGCAGCGGTGGGGATAGCGGCACAGATACGCAGTATTTT. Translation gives CASSGGDSGTDTQYF.

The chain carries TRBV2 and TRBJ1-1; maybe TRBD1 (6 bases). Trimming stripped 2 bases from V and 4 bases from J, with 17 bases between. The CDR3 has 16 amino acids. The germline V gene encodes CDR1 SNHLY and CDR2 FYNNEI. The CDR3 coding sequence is TGTGCCAGCAGTGAATCATTTAGGAGGGGGGGCACTGAAGCTTTCTTT. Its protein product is CASSESFRRGGTEAFF.

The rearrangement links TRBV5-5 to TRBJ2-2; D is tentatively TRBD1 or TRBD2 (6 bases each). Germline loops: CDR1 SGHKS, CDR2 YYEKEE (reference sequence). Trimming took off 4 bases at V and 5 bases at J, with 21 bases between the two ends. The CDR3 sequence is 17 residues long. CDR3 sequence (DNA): TGTGCCAGCAGCCCCTTTCAATCGGGGGCAAGGACCGGGGAGCTGTTTTTT. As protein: CASSPFQSGARTGELFF.

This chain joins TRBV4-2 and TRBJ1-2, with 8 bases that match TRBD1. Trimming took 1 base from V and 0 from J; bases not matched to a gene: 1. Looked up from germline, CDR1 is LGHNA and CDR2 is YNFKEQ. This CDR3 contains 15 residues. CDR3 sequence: CASSQGGQANYGYTF. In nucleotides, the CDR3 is TGTGCCAGCAGCCAAGGGGGACAGGCTAACTATGGCTACACCTTC.

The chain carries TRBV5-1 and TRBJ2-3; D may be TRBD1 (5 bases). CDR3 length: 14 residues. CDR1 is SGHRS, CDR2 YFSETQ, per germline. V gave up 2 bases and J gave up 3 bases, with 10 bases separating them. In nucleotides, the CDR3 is TGCGCCAGCAGCTTAGGGGCCTTAACAGATACGCAGTATTTT. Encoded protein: CASSLGALTDTQYF.

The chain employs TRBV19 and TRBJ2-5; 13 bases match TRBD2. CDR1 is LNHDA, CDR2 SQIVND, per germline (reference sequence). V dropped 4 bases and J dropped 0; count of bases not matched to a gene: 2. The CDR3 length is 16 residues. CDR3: CASSRGTSGNQETQYF. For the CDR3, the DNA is TGTGCCAGTAGTAGAGGGACTAGCGGGAACCAAGAGACCCAGTACTTC.

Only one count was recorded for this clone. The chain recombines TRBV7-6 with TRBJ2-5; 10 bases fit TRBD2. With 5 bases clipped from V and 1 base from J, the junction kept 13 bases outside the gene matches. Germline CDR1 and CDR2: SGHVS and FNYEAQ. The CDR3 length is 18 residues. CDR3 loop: CASSSKKGSSGSQETQYF. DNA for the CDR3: TGTGCCAGCAGCAGTAAGAAGGGGTCTAGCGGGAGCCAAGAGACCCAGTACTTC.

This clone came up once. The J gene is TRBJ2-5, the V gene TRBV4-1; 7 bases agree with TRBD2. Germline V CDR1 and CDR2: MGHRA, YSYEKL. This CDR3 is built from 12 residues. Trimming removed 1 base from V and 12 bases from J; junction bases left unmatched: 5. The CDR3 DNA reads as TGCGCCAGCAGCCAAGTGGGGGGGAGGGAGTACTTC. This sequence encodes CASSQVGGREYF.

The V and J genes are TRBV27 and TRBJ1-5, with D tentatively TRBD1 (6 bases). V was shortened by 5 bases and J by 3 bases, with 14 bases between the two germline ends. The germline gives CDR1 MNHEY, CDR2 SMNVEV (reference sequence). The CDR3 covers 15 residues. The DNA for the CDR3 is TGTGCCAGCAGTACGATACAGGGCACCAATCAGCCCCAGCATTTT. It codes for CASSTIQGTNQPQHF.

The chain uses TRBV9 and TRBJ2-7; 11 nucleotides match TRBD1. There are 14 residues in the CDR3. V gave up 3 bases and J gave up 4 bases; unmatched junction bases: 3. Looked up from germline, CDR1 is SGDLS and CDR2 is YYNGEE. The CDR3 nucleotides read TGTGCCAGCAGCGCGGGACAGGGGGGGTACGAGCAGTACTTC. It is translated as CASSAGQGGYEQYF.

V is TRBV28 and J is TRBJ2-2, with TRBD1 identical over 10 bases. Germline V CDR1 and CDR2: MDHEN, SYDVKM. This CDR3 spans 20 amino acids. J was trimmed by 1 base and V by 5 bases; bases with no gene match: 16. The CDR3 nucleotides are TGTGCCAGCAGTCCTACATTCGGGGACAGGGGTTACTTGAACACCGGGGAGCTGTTTTTT. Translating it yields CASSPTFGDRGYLNTGELFF.

Here the CDR3 reads CASSLMASAPFF. CDR3 sequence (DNA): TGTGCCAGCAGTTTAATGGCTAGCGCCCCGTTCTTC. The chain employs TRBV28 and TRBJ2-1, with D tentatively TRBD2 (6 bases). V was shortened by 2 bases and J by 15 bases, with 14 bases between the two germline ends. Germline V gene data show CDR1 as MDHEN and CDR2 as SYDVKM. CDR3 size: 12 residues. Together with reference TRBV28 and TRBJ2-1, the CDR3 gives the full variable domain: DVKVTQSSRYLVKRTGEKVFLECVQDMDHENMFWYRQDPGLGLRLIYFSYDVKMKEKGDIPEGYSVSREKKERFSLILESASTNQTSMYLCASSLMASAPFFGPGTRLTVL.

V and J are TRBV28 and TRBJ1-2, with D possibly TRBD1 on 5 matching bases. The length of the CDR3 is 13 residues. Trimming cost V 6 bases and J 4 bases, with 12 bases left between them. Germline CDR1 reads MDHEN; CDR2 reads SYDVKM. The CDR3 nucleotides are TGTGCCAGCAGCCCAATCAGGGCCTATGGCTACACCTTC. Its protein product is CASSPIRAYGYTF.